This TCR beta chain comes out of a study of PD-1 blockade in classical Hodgkin lymphoma. Each patient's relapse followed autologous stem cell transplantation, and brentuximab vedotin exposure varied. About this clone itself: Its antigen remains unidentified.

Study results and limitations: A significant rise in TCR diversity was seen by C4D1 for CD4+ cells but not for CD8+ cells.

From germline, CDR1 is SEHNR and CDR2 FQNEAQ (reference sequence). The V gene lost 3 bases and the J gene lost 1 base, with 11 bases spanning the gap. The CDR3 extends over 15 amino acids. The method was immunoSEQ multiplex PCR; TCRdb's version includes in-frame clones alone and lacks a portion of them. The data hold tens of thousands of clones, with roughly 89% observed a single time. The specimen comprised peripheral blood mononuclear cells (PBMCs), sampled at baseline. The TCR originated in a human donor with classical Hodgkin lymphoma. The chain recombines TRBV7-9 with TRBJ2-3; no clear D gene. DNA of the CDR3: TGTGCCAGCAGCTTTGGGCGGACCGGCACAGATACGCAGTATTTT. It yields the protein CASSFGRTGTDTQYF.